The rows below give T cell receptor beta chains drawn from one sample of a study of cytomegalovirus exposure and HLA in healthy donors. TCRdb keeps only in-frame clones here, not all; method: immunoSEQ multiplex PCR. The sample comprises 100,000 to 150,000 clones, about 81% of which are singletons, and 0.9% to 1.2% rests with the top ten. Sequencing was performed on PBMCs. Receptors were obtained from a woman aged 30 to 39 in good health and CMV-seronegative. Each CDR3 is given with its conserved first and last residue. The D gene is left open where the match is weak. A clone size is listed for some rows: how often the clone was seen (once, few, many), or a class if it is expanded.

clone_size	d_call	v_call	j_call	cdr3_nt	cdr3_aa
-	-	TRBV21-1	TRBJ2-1	TGTGCCAGCAGCAAATGGCTAGCGGAGGAGGAAGAGCAGTTCTTC	CASSKWLAEEEEQFF
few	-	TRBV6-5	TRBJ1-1	TGTGCCAGCAGTTACTCCACAGTTAGGAACACTGAAGCTTTCTTT	CASSYSTVRNTEAFF
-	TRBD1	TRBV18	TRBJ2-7	TGTGCCAGCTCACCACCACAGGGGCTAGGCTACGAGCAGTACTTC	CASSPPQGLGYEQYF
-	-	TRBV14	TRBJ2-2	TGTGCCAGCAGCTCTACTCGGTCCGGGGAGCTGTTTTTT	CASSSTRSGELFF
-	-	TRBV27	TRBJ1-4	TGTGCCAGCTCCAGGGCCCTTAGGGGCAATGAAAAACTGTTTTTT	CASSRALRGNEKLFF
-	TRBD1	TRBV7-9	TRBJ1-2	TGTGCCAGCAGCTTGGACTATGGGACAGGGGTCTATGGCTACACCTTC	CASSLDYGTGVYGYTF
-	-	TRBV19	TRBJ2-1	TGTGCCAGTAGTTCGGGTAGCTCCTACAATGAGCAGTTCTTC	CASSSGSSYNEQFF
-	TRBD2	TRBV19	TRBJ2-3	TGTGCCACCGCGGGGGAGACAGATACGCAGTATTTT	CATAGETDTQYF
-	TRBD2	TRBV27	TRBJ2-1	TGTGCCAGCACTCCTCCCGGGACTAGCGGTAATGAGCAGTTCTTC	CASTPPGTSGNEQFF
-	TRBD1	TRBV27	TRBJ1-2	TGTGCCAGCAGTTATGGACAGGGAAACTATGGCTACACCTTC	CASSYGQGNYGYTF
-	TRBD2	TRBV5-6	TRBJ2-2	TGTGCCAGCAGCTTGGGGGGACTAGCGGCGAACACCGGGGAGCTGTTTTTT	CASSLGGLAANTGELFF
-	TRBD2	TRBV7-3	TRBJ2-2	TGTGCCAGCAGCTCAGCGGGGGGCACCGGGGAGCTGTTTTTT	CASSSAGGTGELFF
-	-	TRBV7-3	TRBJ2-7	TGTGCCAGCAGCCCCGCCCCTACTAGTCACGAGCAGTACTTC	CASSPAPTSHEQYF
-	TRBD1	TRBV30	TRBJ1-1	TGTGCCTGGGAGGGACAGACGAACACTGAAGCTTTCTTT	CAWEGQTNTEAFF
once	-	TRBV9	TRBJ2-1	TGTGCCAGCAGCGAAAACAAATACCGCTCCTACAATGAGCAGTTCTTC	CASSENKYRSYNEQFF
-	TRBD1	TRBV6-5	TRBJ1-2	TGTGCCAGCAGGGGACAGGTTAACTATGGCTACACCTTC	CASRGQVNYGYTF
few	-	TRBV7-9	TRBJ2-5	TGTGCCAGCAGCTTAGGTGCCAGTGTAGCAGAGACCCAGTACTTC	CASSLGASVAETQYF
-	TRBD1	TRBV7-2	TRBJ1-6	TGTGCCAGCAGCCGGAGGCGGGGACAGGGGATGCCCGCCCTCCACTTT	CASSRRRGQGMPALHF
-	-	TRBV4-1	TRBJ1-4	TGCGCCAGCAGCCGACAGGTATCGGAGAATGAAAAACTGTTTTTT	CASSRQVSENEKLFF
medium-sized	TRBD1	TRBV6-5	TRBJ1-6	TGTGCCAGCAGTCCAAGTGGGACAGTTAATTCACCCCTCCACTTT	CASSPSGTVNSPLHF
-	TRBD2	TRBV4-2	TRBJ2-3	TGTGCCAGCAGCCAGGCCGGGGGGGCCACAGATACGCAGTATTTT	CASSQAGGATDTQYF
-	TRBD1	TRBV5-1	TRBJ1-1	TGCGCCAGCAGCTGGACAGGTTCCACTGAAGCTTTCTTT	CASSWTGSTEAFF
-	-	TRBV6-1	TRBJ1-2	TGTGCCAGCAGCCAGACAGCCACCTATGGCTACACCTTC	CASSQTATYGYTF
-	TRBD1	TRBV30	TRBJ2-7	TGTGCCTGGAGTCCCCCGGGACAGGTGCAGTACTTC	CAWSPPGQVQYF
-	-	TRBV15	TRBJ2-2	TGTGCCACCAGCAATATCGTCCCCGGGGAGCTGTTTTTT	CATSNIVPGELFF
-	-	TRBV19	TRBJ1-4	TGTGCCAGTAGTCCTCAGGGGCCGATGACTAATGAAAAACTGTTTTTT	CASSPQGPMTNEKLFF
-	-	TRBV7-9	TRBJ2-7	TGTGCCAGCAACAAAGGAGGAGGAGGAGACGAGCAGTACTTC	CASNKGGGGDEQYF
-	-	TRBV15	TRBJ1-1	TGTGCCACCAGCAGAGATCGCGGCAGGGGTATCCCTGAAGCTTTCTTT	CATSRDRGRGIPEAFF
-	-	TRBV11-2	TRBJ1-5	TGTGCCAGCAGCTTAGGCGGTGCGGGGACTGATCAGCCCCAGCATTTT	CASSLGGAGTDQPQHF
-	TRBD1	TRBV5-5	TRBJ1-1	TGTGCCAGCAGCCCAAGACAGGGTTACACTGAAGCTTTCTTT	CASSPRQGYTEAFF
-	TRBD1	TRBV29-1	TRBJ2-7	TGCAGCGCCGGGGGGGGACAGGGGGCTGAAGAGCAGTACTTC	CSAGGGQGAEEQYF
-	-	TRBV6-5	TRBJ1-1	TGTGCCAGCAGTACCCAGGGCGTGAACACTGAAGCTTTCTTT	CASSTQGVNTEAFF
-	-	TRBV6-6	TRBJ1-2	TGTGCCAGCAGTTACTCCAGGGGAGAGGGCTACACCTTC	CASSYSRGEGYTF
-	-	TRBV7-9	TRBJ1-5	TGTTCCAGCAGCTACGATCCAGGGCCCCAGCATTTT	CSSSYDPGPQHF
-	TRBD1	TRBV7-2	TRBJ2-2	TGTGCCAGCAGCTTAGCGGGACAGGGGGCCGGGGAGCTGTTTTTT	CASSLAGQGAGELFF
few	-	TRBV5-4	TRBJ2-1	TGTGCCAGCAGCTTGTCAGCGGCGTCCTACAATGAGCAGTTCTTC	CASSLSAASYNEQFF
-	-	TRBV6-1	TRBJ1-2	TGTGCCAGCAGTGAAGTCGAAGCAACGTACTATGGCTACACCTTC	CASSEVEATYYGYTF
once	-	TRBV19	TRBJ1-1	TGTGCCAGTAGCCCTCCGACAGTTTACACTGAAGCTTTCTTT	CASSPPTVYTEAFF
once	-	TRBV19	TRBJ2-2	TGTGCCAGTAGACCACAGGGCACCGGGGAGCTGTTTTTT	CASRPQGTGELFF
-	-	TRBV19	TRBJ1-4	TGTGCCAGTAATAAGGGGACTAATGAAAAACTGTTTTTT	CASNKGTNEKLFF
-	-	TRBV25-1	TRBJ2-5	TGTGCCAGCAGTGAGGGGCGAGCGTCAGGGGAAGAGACCCAGTACTTC	CASSEGRASGEETQYF
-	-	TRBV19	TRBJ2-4	TGTGCCAGTAGTAACAGGATAGAAAACATTCAGTACTTC	CASSNRIENIQYF
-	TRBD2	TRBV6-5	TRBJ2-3	TGTGCCAGCAGTGACTCCGCGGGAGGGGTTGATACGCAGTATTTT	CASSDSAGGVDTQYF
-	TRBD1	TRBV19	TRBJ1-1	TGTGCCAGTAGTAAGACAGGGAGGTTCTCCATGAACACTGAAGCTTTCTTT	CASSKTGRFSMNTEAFF
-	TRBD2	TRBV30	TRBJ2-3	TGTGCCTGGAGTGTACTGAGCGGGAGTTACACAGATACGCAGTATTTT	CAWSVLSGSYTDTQYF
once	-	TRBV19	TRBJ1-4	TGTGCCAGTGCCCGACAGGCAACTAATGAAAAACTGTTTTTT	CASARQATNEKLFF
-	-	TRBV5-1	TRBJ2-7	TGCGCCTCAAAGGGACGGGACACGTACTACGAGCAGTACTTC	CASKGRDTYYEQYF
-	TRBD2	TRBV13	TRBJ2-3	TGTGCCAGCAGCTTAGCTGGGACTAGCGGCACAGATACGCAGTATTTT	CASSLAGTSGTDTQYF
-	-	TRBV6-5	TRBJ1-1	TGTGCCAGCAGTTACCTCCAGGGGCGGACTGAAGCTTTCTTT	CASSYLQGRTEAFF
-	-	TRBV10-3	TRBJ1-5	TGTGCCATCTCGGCGGGGGAGAGTCAGCCCCAGCATTTT	CAISAGESQPQHF
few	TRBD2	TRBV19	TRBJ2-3	TGTGCCAGTAGTATATGGACTAGCATCGATACGCAGTATTTT	CASSIWTSIDTQYF
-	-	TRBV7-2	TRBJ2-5	TGTGCCAGCAGCTTAGTTGCAGTGACAGTACAAGAGGCCCAGTACTTC	CASSLVAVTVQEAQYF
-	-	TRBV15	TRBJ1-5	TGTGCCACCAGCCCTAGTAATCAGCCCCAGCATTTT	CATSPSNQPQHF
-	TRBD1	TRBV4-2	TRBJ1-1	TGTGCCAGCAGCCAAGATCTGGGACAGGGGGTTCTTGGGACTGAAGCTTTCTTT	CASSQDLGQGVLGTEAFF
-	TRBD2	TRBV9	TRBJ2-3	TGTGCCAGCAGCGTAGTAGAAGCGGGGAGCACAGATACGCGGTATTTT	CASSVVEAGSTDTRYF
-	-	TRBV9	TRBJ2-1	TGTGCCAGCAGCCCCCCGACTGTGGTCTCCTACAATGAGCAGTTCTTC	CASSPPTVVSYNEQFF